This TCR beta chain was recorded in a study of OX40 agonist ivuxolimab in advanced cancers. Study background: Patients undergoing dose escalation presented with hepatocellular carcinoma, melanoma, renal cell or head and neck cancer.

This CDR3 has 13 residues. Trimming cost V 0 bases and J 5 bases, with 6 bases left between them. Looked up from germline, CDR1 is SGHDT and CDR2 is YYEEEE. The study's findings and limits: Dose levels from 0.1 to 3.0 mg/kg saw CD4+ and CD8+ blood T cells expand clonally by week 6.

Drawing of blood for sampling happened at baseline, at cycle 4 day 1, and at cycle 7 day 1. As for this clone: Its antigen is as yet unknown.

The repertoire was sequenced with immunoSEQ multiplex PCR; TCRdb's copy has only in-frame clones and lacks some. The table lists under 25,000 clones, over 80% of them singletons, with 53% in the top ten. The rearrangement uses TRBV5-6 and TRBJ2-1, with D hard to call. The source is an adult with an advanced solid tumor such as melanoma, head and neck, liver or kidney cancer. The sample in question was CD4+ or CD8+ T cells sorted from blood, obtained in a trial of the OX40 agonist ivuxolimab. CDR3 sequence (DNA): TGTGCCAGCAGCTTGGCCGCGGACAATGAGCAGTTCTTC. Its protein product is CASSLAADNEQFF.